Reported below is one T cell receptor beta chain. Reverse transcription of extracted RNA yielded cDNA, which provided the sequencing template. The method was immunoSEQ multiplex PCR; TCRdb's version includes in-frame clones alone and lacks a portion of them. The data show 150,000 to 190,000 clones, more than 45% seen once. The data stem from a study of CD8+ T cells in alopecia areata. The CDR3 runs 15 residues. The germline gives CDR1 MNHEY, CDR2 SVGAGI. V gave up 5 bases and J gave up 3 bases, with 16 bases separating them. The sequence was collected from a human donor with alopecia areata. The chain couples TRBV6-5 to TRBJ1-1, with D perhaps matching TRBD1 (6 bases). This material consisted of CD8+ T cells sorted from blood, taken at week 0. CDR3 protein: CASSPGGSRDTEAFF. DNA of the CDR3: TGTGCCAGCAGTCCCGGGGGCTCCCGGGACACTGAAGCTTTCTTT.